The 22 T cell receptor beta chains listed next were all sequenced from one sample in a study of Ad26.COV2.S vaccination and SARS-CoV-2 variants. Using immunoSEQ multiplex PCR, the repertoire was profiled, and TCRdb retains in-frame clones only, with some absent. Of 400,000 to 450,000 clones listed, around 93% are singletons. Documented treatment: around 19 received Ad26.COV2.S at low or high dose, single or two shots; 5 received placebo; per-sample allocation not given. Specimen acquisition occurred on day 63 following the initial vaccine or placebo injection. The sample here was peripheral blood, taken in a trial of Ad26.COV2.S vaccine versus placebo. Every receptor here comes from a person between 18 and 60 years old who received the Ad26.COV2.S COVID-19 vaccine or a placebo.

This clone was recorded once. The chain has TRBV15 and TRBJ2-7; no clear D. V was cut by 7 bases and J by 0 bases, with 13 bases left in between. The CDR3 has 14 amino acids. Germline loops: CDR1 LNHNV, CDR2 YYDKDF (reference sequence). The CDR3 sequence is CATKPGPSSYEQYF. DNA for the CDR3: TGTGCCACCAAACCGGGCCCCAGCTCCTACGAGCAGTACTTC.

This sequence joins TRBV29-1 and TRBJ1-1; D might be TRBD1 (5 bases). The germline V gene encodes CDR1 SQVTM and CDR2 ANQGSEA. This CDR3 spans 12 amino acids. Trimming took off 3 bases at V and 4 bases at J, with 9 bases between the two ends. This CDR3 is CSVDRVSTEAFF. The DNA for the CDR3 is TGCAGCGTTGACAGGGTATCCACTGAAGCTTTCTTT.

The chain recombines TRBV6-1 with TRBJ1-5, with a tentative D call TRBD1 (6 bases). The CDR3 runs 15 residues. V shed 1 base and J shed 6 bases, with 13 bases lying between them. The germline V gene encodes CDR1 MNHNS and CDR2 SASEGT. The CDR3 region is CASSEVGGKSQPQHF. For the CDR3, the DNA is TGTGCCAGCAGTGAAGTCGGGGGCAAAAGTCAGCCCCAGCATTTT.

The chain couples TRBV5-1 to TRBJ2-1; D remains unclear. The CDR3 sequence is 12 residues long. The germline V and J ends were trimmed by 5 bases and 8 bases, with 11 bases remaining between them. Germline CDR1 is SGHRS and CDR2 is YFSETQ. Here the CDR3 reads CASSARFDEQFF. The CDR3 coding sequence is TGCGCCAGCAGTGCCAGGTTCGATGAGCAGTTCTTC. Full variable domain (outside the CDR3, taken from reference TRBV5-1 and TRBJ2-1): KAGVTQTPRYLIKTRGQQVTLSCSPISGHRSVSWYQQTPGQGLQFLFEYFSETQRNKGNFPGRFSGRQFSNSRSEMNVSTLELGDSALYLCASSARFDEQFFGPGTRLTVL.

The rearrangement links TRBV7-6 to TRBJ2-1; D not certain. The CDR3 totals 14 residues. V was clipped by 3 bases and J by 5 bases, with 11 bases between them. Germline V gene data show CDR1 as SGHVS and CDR2 as FNYEAQ. The CDR3 sequence: CASSFSSGHNEQFF. CDR3 sequence (DNA): TGTGCCAGCAGCTTCTCCTCGGGTCACAATGAGCAGTTCTTC.

The rearrangement joins TRBV5-1 to TRBJ2-7, with D perhaps matching TRBD1 (5 bases). V lost 4 bases and J lost 2, with 19 bases in between. The CDR3 has 16 amino acids. Looked up from germline, CDR1 is SGHRS and CDR2 is YFSETQ. This chain's CDR3 is CASSGQGAGPAYEQYF. The CDR3 bases are TGCGCCAGCAGCGGCCAAGGGGCCGGACCCGCCTACGAGCAGTACTTC.

The chain uses TRBV7-8 and TRBJ1-4; D might be TRBD1 (5 bases). The ends were cut back, 3 bases at V and 10 bases at J, with 24 bases in the middle. CDR1 and CDR2 from the germline V gene are SGHVS and FQNEAQ. The CDR3 sequence is 17 residues long. The CDR3 coding sequence is TGTGCCAGCAGCTTTAGTTCAGGGCAGCCCGTCCGAGGAAAACTGTTTTTT. Translated: CASSFSSGQPVRGKLFF.

The chain employs TRBV30 and TRBJ2-2; D is unresolved. The V end lost 2 bases, the J end lost 4 bases, and 8 bases lay between the germline ends. The CDR3 is 13 residues long. CDR1 GTSNPN and CDR2 SVGIG come from the germline V gene (reference sequence). Here the CDR3 DNA reads TGTGCCTGGAGTCTTCGAATCACCGGGGAGCTGTTTTTT. Encoded protein: CAWSLRITGELFF.

This chain uses TRBV19 with TRBJ1-4; D not resolved. Deletions cut 1 base from V and 7 bases from J, with 16 bases between. CDR1 is LNHDA, CDR2 SQIVND, per germline (reference sequence). The CDR3 contains 16 residues. The CDR3 sequence: CASSIARRGRSEKLFF. The CDR3 DNA sequence: TGTGCCAGTAGTATAGCCCGACGGGGTAGGAGTGAAAAACTGTTTTTT.

This clone was recorded only once. The chain recombines TRBV6-5 with TRBJ2-4; possibly TRBD1 or TRBD2 for D (5 bases each). The CDR3 loop spans 16 amino acids. V was shortened by 0 bases and J by 7 bases, with 16 bases between the two germline ends. CDR1 and CDR2 from the germline V gene are MNHEY and SVGAGI. DNA of the CDR3: TGTGCCAGCAGTTACTCCCCCGTCGGGGCCGGGAACATTCAGTACTTC. Its protein product is CASSYSPVGAGNIQYF.

This chain links TRBV7-2 with TRBJ2-1; TRBD2 aligns across 8 bases. V dropped 2 bases and J dropped 12; count of bases not matched to a gene: 9. The CDR3 has 14 amino acids. Germline CDR1 and CDR2: SGHTA and FQGNSA. The DNA for the CDR3 is TGTGCCAGCAGCTTACCCTCGGGGGGGCCGGGGCAGTTCTTC. Translating gives CASSLPSGGPGQFF.

This clone has a single count. Other DNA sequences from this sample encode an identical CDR3 as well. The chain combines TRBV2 with TRBJ1-5, with D hard to call. V was pared by 3 bases and J by 1 base, with 7 bases between. CDR1 and CDR2 from the germline V gene are SNHLY and FYNNEI. This CDR3 has 14 amino acids. The CDR3 region is CASSDHGSNQPQHF. The CDR3 nucleotides read TGTGCCAGCAGTGACCATGGAAGCAATCAGCCCCAGCATTTT.

The chain links TRBV7-2 to TRBJ2-5, with D unresolved. Germline V gene sequence: CDR1 SGHTA, CDR2 FQGNSA. With 1 base removed from V and 1 base from J, the gap between germline ends came to 13 bases. This CDR3 spans 16 amino acids. As DNA, the CDR3 is TGTGCCAGCAGCTTAGTTTCTTCGCGGTTCCAAGAGACCCAGTACTTC. As protein: CASSLVSSRFQETQYF.

Many counts were recorded for this clone. The rearrangement uses TRBV12-2 and TRBJ1-1; the table assigns TRBD1, which was not confirmed against the DNA. TRBV12-2 is deemed a pseudogene. The length of the CDR3 is 16 residues. CDR3 residues: CASPRFFGQVNTEAFF. Written as DNA, the CDR3 is TGTGCAAGTCCCAGGTTCTTTGGGCAGGTGAACACTGAAGCTTTCTTT.

The genes are TRBV2 and TRBJ2-5, with TRBD2 identical over 14 bases. Per the germline V gene, CDR1 is SNHLY and CDR2 is FYNNEI. This CDR3 contains 16 residues. The V segment lost 1 base and the J segment 2 bases; nucleotides outside the gene matches: 0. CDR3 sequence (DNA): TGTGCCAGCAGTGAAGGACTAGCGGGGGGGCAAGAGACCCAGTACTTC. Its translation is CASSEGLAGGQETQYF. Together with reference TRBV2 and TRBJ2-5, the CDR3 gives the full variable domain: EPEVTQTPSHQVTQMGQEVILRCVPISNHLYFYWYRQILGQKVEFLVSFYNNEISEKSEIFDDQFSVERPDGSNFTLKIRSTKLEDSAMYFCASSEGLAGGQETQYFGPGTRLLVL.

The chain links TRBV7-9 to TRBJ1-1, with D unresolved. V was shortened by 5 bases and J by 5 bases, with 18 bases between the two germline ends. The germline CDR1 and CDR2 sequences are SEHNR and FQNEAQ (reference sequence). The CDR3 length is 15 residues. The CDR3 sequence is CASSPLAGRKTEAFF. For the CDR3, the DNA is TGTGCCAGCAGCCCTTTGGCGGGGAGGAAGACTGAAGCTTTCTTT.

This clone was recorded once. The CDR3 spells CATSEGDYGYTF. CDR3 bases: TGTGCCACCAGTGAGGGGGACTATGGCTACACCTTC. V and J are TRBV24-1 and TRBJ1-2, with D possibly being TRBD1 (5 bases). V was shortened by 4 bases and J by 3 bases, with 5 bases between the two germline ends. This CDR3 has 12 residues. Germline V gene data show CDR1 as KGHDR and CDR2 as SFDVKD.

This chain joins TRBV7-6 and TRBJ2-7; 7 bases align to TRBD1. J gave up 6 bases and V 3 bases, and 2 bases lay outside the gene matches. In germline, CDR1 is SGHVS, CDR2 FNYEAQ. The CDR3 totals 12 residues. DNA of the CDR3: TGTGCCAGCAGCTTGACAGGGCTCGAGCAGTACTTC. Amino acids: CASSLTGLEQYF.

This sequence joins TRBV25-1 and TRBJ2-1; D not certain. The V end lost 3 bases, the J end lost 7 bases, and 13 bases lay between the germline ends. CDR1 MGHDK and CDR2 SYGVNS come from the germline V gene. The CDR3 extends over 14 amino acids. CDR3 DNA: TGTGCCAGCAGTGATCCTGGGATGGCAAATGAGCAGTTCTTC. Amino acids: CASSDPGMANEQFF. Combining the CDR3 with reference TRBV25-1 and TRBJ2-1 gives the whole variable domain EADIYQTPRYLVIGTGKKITLECSQTMGHDKMYWYQQDPGMELHLIHYSYGVNSTEKGDLSSESTVSRIRTEHFPLTLESARPSHTSQYLCASSDPGMANEQFFGPGTRLTVL.

The rearrangement links TRBV7-9 to TRBJ2-2; D is possibly TRBD2 (6 bases). Germline values: CDR1 SEHNR, CDR2 FQNEAQ (reference sequence). This CDR3 comprises 15 residues. V shed 7 bases and J shed 0 bases, with 12 bases lying between them. The CDR3 loop reads CASTRGAANTGELFF. The CDR3 DNA sequence: TGTGCCAGCACCCGCGGGGCAGCGAACACCGGGGAGCTGTTTTTT. The entire variable domain, with the rest obtained from reference TRBV7-9 and TRBJ2-2, is as follows: DTGVSQNPRHKITKRGQNVTFRCDPISEHNRLYWYRQTLGQGPEFLTYFQNEAQLEKSRLLSDRFSAERPKGSFSTLEIQRTEQGDSAMYLCASTRGAANTGELFFGEGSRLTVL.

The chain employs TRBV7-9 and TRBJ2-1; 9 nucleotides align to TRBD2. The J segment lost 5 bases and the V segment lost 2 bases, leaving 13 bases of the junction unmatched. Germline values: CDR1 SEHNR, CDR2 FQNEAQ (reference sequence). The CDR3 spans 18 residues. CDR3 DNA: TGTGCCAGCAGCTTACAGGACACTTTAGCGGGGGAGCACAATGAGCAGTTCTTC. Protein sequence: CASSLQDTLAGEHNEQFF.

This chain uses TRBV11-2 with TRBJ2-7; 10 bases are shared with TRBD2. This CDR3 region has 16 residues. CDR1 is SGHAT, CDR2 FQNNGV, per germline. J was trimmed by 3 bases and V by 4 bases; bases with no gene match: 9. CDR3 region: CASSSSAGGPVYEQYF. As DNA, the CDR3 is TGTGCCAGCAGCTCGTCAGCGGGGGGGCCTGTCTACGAGCAGTACTTC. The full variable domain, in which reference TRBV11-2 and TRBJ2-7 provide the parts outside the CDR3, is EAGVAQSPRYKIIEKRQSVAFWCNPISGHATLYWYQQILGQGPKLLIQFQNNGVVDDSQLPKDRFSAERLKGVDSTLKIQPAKLEDSAVYLCASSSSAGGPVYEQYFGPGTRLTVT.